The clone carrying this TCR beta chain has ten or more counts. As yet, its antigen is unknown. This entry comes from a study of CD8 T cells in ankylosing spondylitis. Findings and caveats of the study: Within ankylosing spondylitis blood, a TCR beta motif made up of fewer than ten highly homologous variants appeared to be characteristic. In reactive arthritis synovial fluid and blood, some motif variants had been reported before.

With 3 bases clipped from V and 1 base from J, the junction kept 2 bases outside the gene matches. This CDR3 contains 14 residues. Germline lookup yields CDR1 SGDLS and CDR2 YYNGEE. For TCR beta, libraries came from quantitative 5'-RACE with molecular barcodes. MiXCR, run by TCRdb on the 5' RACE reads, gives a single entry per CDR3 protein. The profile shows approximately 520,000 distinct CDR3 sequences, approximately 5% of them singletons. Sequenced material: blood, either unsorted or a sorted T cell fraction (not recorded which). The sequence came from a male donor with ankylosing spondylitis. The chain recombines TRBV9 with TRBJ2-5; 8 bases align to TRBD1. CDR3 protein: CASSATGVQETQYF. The DNA for the CDR3 is TGTGCCAGCAGCGCGACAGGGGTCCAAGAGACCCAGTACTTC.